A single T cell receptor (beta chain) is shown here with its context. Its antigen is not known. The record originates from a study of cytomegalovirus exposure and HLA in healthy donors. Study-level points and caveats: It was taken for granted in presence/absence analyses that sequencing depth across donors was roughly uniform.

Trimming removed 3 bases at V and 7 bases at J, with 13 bases between. Germline CDR1 and CDR2: MGHRA and YSYEKL. The CDR3 is 13 amino acids. 60 Vbeta and 13 Jbeta primers were used in PCR. TCRdb keeps only in-frame clones here, not all; method: immunoSEQ multiplex PCR. The data show roughly 180,000 clones, 70% to 80% seen once. Sequencing used PBMCs. The rearrangement links TRBV4-1 to TRBJ2-7; D unclear. The TCR originated in a man under 40 in good health and CMV-seronegative. The CDR3 spells CASSHSVAVEQYF. The CDR3 DNA sequence: TGCGCCAGCAGCCATTCAGTGGCAGTAGAGCAGTACTTC.